This TCR beta chain was found in a study of blood T cell repertoires in COVID-19. Across the whole study: The United States, Italy and Spain provided the acute and convalescent COVID-19 samples. PBMCs, B-cell-depleted T cells, or T cells were the source of the cDNA or gDNA that made up the material.

V lost 0 bases, J lost 1 base, and 14 bases lay in between. The V gene's germline CDR1 is GTSNPN and CDR2 SVGIG (reference sequence). CDR3 length: 16 residues. Original analysis: Using reference gene primer amplification, nucleated cell counts were estimated. The data were produced by immunoSEQ multiplex PCR, yet TCRdb's version contains in-frame clones alone and is incomplete. From that table come the V and J calls and clone size; the DNA was used to work out D and trimming. The sample yields 99,000 or so clones, around 83% seen once. The receptor comes from a woman aged 80 or older with active or convalescent COVID-19. The chain uses TRBV30 and TRBJ2-3; D is perhaps TRBD1 (5 bases). The sample comprised peripheral blood. The CDR3 reads CAWSVRLGRRTDTQYF. The DNA for the CDR3 is TGTGCCTGGAGTGTACGGCTGGGGCGCCGCACAGATACGCAGTATTTT.